This TCR beta chain was documented in a study of identical twins. Study results and limitations: Alpha sequences out of frame and shared by twins had excess low generation probability.

As to this clonotype: Its matching antigen is unknown.

MiXCR, applied by TCRdb to the 5' RACE reads, yields one record per CDR3 protein. The sample has around 960,000 distinct CDR3 sequences, over 9% seen once. No donor was unhealthy or non-Caucasian. J lost 4 bases, V lost 3 bases, and 8 bases had no gene match. The CDR3 contains 16 residues. Germline CDR1 KGHSH, CDR2 LQKENI. These data also featured in a second study, about yellow fever vaccine responses in identical twins.

V usage is TRBV18 and J usage is TRBJ2-2; 7 bases agree with TRBD2. This sequence was found in a woman aged 18-29 years in good health. The material sequenced was PBMCs. Here the CDR3 reads CASSPSASGGTGELFF. The CDR3 DNA follows: TGTGCCAGCTCACCGTCGGCTAGCGGTGGCACCGGGGAGCTGTTTTTT.